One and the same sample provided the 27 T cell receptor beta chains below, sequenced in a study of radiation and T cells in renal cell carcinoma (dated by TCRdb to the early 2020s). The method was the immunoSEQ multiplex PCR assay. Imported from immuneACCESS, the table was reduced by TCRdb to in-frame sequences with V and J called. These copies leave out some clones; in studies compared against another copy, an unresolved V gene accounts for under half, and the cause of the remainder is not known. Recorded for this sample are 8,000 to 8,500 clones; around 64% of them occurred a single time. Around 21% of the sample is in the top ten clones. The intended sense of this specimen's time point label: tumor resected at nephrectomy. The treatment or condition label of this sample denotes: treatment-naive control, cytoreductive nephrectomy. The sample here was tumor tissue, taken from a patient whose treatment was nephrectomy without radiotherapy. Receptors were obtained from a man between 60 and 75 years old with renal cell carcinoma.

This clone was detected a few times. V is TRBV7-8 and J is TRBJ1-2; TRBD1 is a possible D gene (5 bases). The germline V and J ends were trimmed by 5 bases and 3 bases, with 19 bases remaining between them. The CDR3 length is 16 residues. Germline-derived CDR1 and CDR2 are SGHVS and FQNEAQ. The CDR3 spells CASSTAGAEWHYGYTF. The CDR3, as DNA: TGTGCCAGCAGCACTGCCGGGGCAGAGTGGCACTATGGCTACACCTTC.

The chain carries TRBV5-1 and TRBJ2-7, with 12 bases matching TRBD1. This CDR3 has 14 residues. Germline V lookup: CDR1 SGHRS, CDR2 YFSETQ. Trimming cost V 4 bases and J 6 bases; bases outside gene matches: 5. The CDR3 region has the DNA TGCGCCAGCAGCCAAGGGACAGGGGGCGGCGAGCAGTACTTC. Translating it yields CASSQGTGGGEQYF.

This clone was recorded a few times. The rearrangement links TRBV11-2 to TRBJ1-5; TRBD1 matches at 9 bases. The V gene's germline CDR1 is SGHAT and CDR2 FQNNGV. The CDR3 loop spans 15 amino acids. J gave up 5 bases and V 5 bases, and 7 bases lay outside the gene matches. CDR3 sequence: CASSLGTGRDQPQHF. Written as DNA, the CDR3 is TGTGCCAGCAGCCTAGGGACAGGGAGGGATCAGCCCCAGCATTTT.

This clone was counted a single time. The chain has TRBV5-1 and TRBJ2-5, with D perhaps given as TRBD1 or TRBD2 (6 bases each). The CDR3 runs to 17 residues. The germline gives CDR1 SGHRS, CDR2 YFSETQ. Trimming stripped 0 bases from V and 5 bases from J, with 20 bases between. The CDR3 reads CASSLGQMGGMRETQYF. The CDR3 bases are TGCGCCAGCAGCTTGGGTCAAATGGGGGGCATGAGGGAGACCCAGTACTTC. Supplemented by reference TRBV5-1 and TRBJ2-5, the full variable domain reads KAGVTQTPRYLIKTRGQQVTLSCSPISGHRSVSWYQQTPGQGLQFLFEYFSETQRNKGNFPGRFSGRQFSNSRSEMNVSTLELGDSALYLCASSLGQMGGMRETQYFGPGTRLLVL.

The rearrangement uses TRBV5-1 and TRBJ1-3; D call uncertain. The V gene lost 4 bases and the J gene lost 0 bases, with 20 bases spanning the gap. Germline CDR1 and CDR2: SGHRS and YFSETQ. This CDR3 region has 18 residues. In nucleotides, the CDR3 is TGCGCCAGCAGCCCCGGCCCGAGGTCCCCTCTCTCTGGAAACACCATATATTTT. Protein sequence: CASSPGPRSPLSGNTIYF.

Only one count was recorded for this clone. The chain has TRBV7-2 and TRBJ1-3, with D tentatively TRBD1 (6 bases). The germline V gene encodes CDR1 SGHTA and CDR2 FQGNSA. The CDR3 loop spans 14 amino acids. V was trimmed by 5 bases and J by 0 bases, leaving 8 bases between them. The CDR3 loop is CASSLDSSGNTIYF. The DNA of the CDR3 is TGTGCCAGCAGCCTGGACAGCTCTGGAAACACCATATATTTT.

The CDR3 here is CASSPYASGYYTGELFF. CDR3 coding DNA: TGTGCCAGCTCACCATACGCTTCCGGGTACTATACCGGGGAGCTGTTTTTT. The rearrangement uses TRBV18 and TRBJ2-2; no definite D call. Germline values: CDR1 KGHSH, CDR2 LQKENI. The CDR3 spans 17 residues. The V and J ends lost 2 bases and 5 bases respectively, with 18 bases between them.

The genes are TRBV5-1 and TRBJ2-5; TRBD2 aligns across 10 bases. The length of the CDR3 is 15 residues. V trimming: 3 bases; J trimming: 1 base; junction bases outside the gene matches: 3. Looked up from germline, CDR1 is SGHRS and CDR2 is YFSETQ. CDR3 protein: CASSSGLAVQETQYF. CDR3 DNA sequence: TGCGCCAGCAGCTCTGGACTAGCGGTCCAAGAGACCCAGTACTTC.

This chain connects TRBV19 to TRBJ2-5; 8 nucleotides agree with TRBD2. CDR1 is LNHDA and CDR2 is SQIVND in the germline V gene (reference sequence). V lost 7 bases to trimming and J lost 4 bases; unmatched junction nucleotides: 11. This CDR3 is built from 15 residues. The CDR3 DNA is TGTGCCAGTAAAGACGGGGGGGCAGTGGGAGAGACCCAGTACTTC. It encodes CASKDGGAVGETQYF.

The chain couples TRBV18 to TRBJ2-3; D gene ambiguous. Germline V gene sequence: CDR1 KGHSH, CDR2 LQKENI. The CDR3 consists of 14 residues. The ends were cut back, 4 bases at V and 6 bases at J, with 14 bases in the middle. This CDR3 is CASSQTALGDTQYF. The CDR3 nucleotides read TGTGCCAGCTCACAGACGGCCCTAGGGGATACGCAGTATTTT.

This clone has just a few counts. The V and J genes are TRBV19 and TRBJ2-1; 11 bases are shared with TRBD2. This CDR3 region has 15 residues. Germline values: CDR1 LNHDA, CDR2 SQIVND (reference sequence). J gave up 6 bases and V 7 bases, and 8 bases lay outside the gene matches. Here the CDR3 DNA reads TGTGCCAGTATCAATAGCGGGGGGGCCCGCAATGAGCAGTTCTTC. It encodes CASINSGGARNEQFF.

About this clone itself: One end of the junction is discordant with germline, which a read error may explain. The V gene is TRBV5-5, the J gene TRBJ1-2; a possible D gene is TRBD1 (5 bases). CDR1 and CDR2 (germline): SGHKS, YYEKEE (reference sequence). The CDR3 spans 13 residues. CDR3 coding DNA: TGCGCCAGCAGGGCATCTATCAACTATGGCTACACCTTC. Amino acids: CASRASINYGYTF.

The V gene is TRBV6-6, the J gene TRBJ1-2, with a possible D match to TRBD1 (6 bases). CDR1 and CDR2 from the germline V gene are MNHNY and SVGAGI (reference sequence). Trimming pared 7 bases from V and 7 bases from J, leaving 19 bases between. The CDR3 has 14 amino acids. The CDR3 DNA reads TGTGCCAGCACCCCTGGGGGGCAGAGAGGTGGCTACACCTTC. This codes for CASTPGGQRGGYTF.

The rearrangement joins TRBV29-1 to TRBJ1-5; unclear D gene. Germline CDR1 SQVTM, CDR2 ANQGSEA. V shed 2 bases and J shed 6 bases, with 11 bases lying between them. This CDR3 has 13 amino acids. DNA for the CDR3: TGCAGCGTTGAAATAGAACCACTTCAGCCCCAGCATTTT. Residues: CSVEIEPLQPQHF.

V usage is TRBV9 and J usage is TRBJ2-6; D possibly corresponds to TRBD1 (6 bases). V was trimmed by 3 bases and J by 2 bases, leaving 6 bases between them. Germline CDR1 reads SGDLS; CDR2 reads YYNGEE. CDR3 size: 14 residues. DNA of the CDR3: TGTGCCAGCAGCGACAGGGCTGGGGCCAACGTCCTGACTTTC. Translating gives CASSDRAGANVLTF.

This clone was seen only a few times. The CDR3 coding sequence is TGTGCCTGGAGTGTAGGTAGCGGGAGAACAGATACGCAGTATTTT. As protein: CAWSVGSGRTDTQYF. The chain recombines TRBV30 with TRBJ2-3, with 9 bases matching TRBD2. Per the germline V gene, CDR1 is GTSNPN and CDR2 is SVGIG (reference sequence). The CDR3 runs to 15 residues. The junction had 4 bases not matched to a gene; V was cut back by 0 bases and J by 3 bases.

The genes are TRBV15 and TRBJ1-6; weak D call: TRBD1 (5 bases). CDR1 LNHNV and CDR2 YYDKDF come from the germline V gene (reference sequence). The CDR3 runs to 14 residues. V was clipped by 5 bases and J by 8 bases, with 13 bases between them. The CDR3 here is CATSARDSYSPLHF. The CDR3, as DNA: TGTGCCACCAGCGCCCGGGACTCCTATTCACCCCTCCACTTT.

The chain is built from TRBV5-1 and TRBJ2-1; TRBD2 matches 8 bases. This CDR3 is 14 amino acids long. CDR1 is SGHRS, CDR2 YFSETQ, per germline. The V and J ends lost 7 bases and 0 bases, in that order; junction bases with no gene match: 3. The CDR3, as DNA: TGCGCCAGCGGCGGGGGGAGCTCCTACAATGAGCAGTTCTTC. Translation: CASGGGSSYNEQFF.

The CDR3: CASSVASQETQYF. For the CDR3, the DNA is TGTGCCAGCAGCGTTGCCAGCCAAGAGACCCAGTACTTC. The V and J genes are TRBV9 and TRBJ2-5; D unresolved. This CDR3 is built from 13 residues. V gave up 2 bases and J gave up 1 base, with 6 bases separating them. The germline gives CDR1 SGDLS, CDR2 YYNGEE.

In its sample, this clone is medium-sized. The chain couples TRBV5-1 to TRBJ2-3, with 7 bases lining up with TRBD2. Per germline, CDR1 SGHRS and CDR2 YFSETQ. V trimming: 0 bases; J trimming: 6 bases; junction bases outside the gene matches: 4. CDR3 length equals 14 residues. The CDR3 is CASSLAGGGDTQYF. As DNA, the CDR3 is TGCGCCAGCAGCTTGGCCGGGGGAGGGGATACGCAGTATTTT.

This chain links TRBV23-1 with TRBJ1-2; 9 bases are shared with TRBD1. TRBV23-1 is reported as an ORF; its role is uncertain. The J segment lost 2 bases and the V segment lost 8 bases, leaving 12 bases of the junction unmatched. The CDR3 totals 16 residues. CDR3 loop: CASSWDRDGKNYGYTF. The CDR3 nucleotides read TGCGCCAGCTCTTGGGACAGGGATGGTAAGAACTATGGCTACACCTTC.

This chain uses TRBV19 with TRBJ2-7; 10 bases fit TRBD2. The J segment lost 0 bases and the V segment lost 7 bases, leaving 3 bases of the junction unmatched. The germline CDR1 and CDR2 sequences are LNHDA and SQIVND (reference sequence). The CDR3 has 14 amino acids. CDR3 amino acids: CASMSSGSSYEQYF. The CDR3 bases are TGTGCCAGTATGTCTAGCGGGAGCTCCTACGAGCAGTACTTC.

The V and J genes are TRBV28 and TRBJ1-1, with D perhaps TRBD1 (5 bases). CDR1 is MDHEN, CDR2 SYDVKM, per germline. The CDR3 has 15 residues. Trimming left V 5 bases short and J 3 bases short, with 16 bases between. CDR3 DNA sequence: TGTGCCAGCAGTGCGGGACCGGGGATTTACACTGAAGCTTTCTTT. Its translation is CASSAGPGIYTEAFF.

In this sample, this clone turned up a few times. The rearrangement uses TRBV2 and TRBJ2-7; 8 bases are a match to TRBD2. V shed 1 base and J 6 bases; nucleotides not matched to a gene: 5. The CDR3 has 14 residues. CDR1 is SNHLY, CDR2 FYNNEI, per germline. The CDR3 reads CASSEDGRVGEQYF. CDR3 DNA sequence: TGTGCCAGCAGTGAAGACGGGAGGGTGGGCGAGCAGTACTTC.

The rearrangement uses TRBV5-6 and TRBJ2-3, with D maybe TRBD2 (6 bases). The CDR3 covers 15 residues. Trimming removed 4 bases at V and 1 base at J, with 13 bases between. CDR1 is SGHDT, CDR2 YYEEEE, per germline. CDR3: CASSPETSRTDTQYF. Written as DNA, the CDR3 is TGTGCCAGCAGCCCCGAGACTAGTCGCACAGATACGCAGTATTTT.

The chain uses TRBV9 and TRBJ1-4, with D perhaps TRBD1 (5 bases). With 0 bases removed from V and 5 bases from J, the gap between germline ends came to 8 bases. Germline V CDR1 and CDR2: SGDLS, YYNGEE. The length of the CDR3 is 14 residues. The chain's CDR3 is CASSVGQRNEKLFF. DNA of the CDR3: TGTGCCAGCAGCGTAGGACAGCGCAATGAAAAACTGTTTTTT.

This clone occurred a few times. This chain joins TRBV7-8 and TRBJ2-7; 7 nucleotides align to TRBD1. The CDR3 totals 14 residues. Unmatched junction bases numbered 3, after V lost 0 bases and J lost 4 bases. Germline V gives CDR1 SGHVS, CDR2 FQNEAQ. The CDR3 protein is CASSLAGGKYEQYF. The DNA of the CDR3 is TGTGCCAGCAGCTTAGCAGGGGGCAAGTACGAGCAGTACTTC.